The T cell receptor beta chain under discussion was sequenced for a study of Graves' ophthalmopathy and Graves' hyperthyroidism. The study, taken as a whole, reports: Blood also held most thyroid clonotypes expanded above 0.001 frequency.

As the template, RNA transcripts were used to amplify TCR beta CDR3 regions. The first-round RT-PCR employed HTBI primers together with the Qiagen OneStep RT-PCR kit. A multiplex PCR was then performed as the second round. TCRdb itself ran the multiplex PCR reads through MiXCR, one entry per CDR3 protein. The sample yields about 700,000 distinct CDR3 sequences, about two fifths seen once. The junction had 1 base not matched to a gene; V was cut back by 5 bases and J by 7 bases. CDR1 is SGHTA and CDR2 is FQGNSA in the germline V gene. This CDR3 contains 11 residues. This clonotype was seen many times. Antigen unknown. Exclusion covered patients with other autoimmune diseases or uncontrolled infections (as well as pregnancy or lactation). A 10 ml volume of fresh peripheral blood provided the PBMCs.

The sequenced sample consisted of peripheral blood. This sequence was found in an adult man with Graves' ophthalmopathy. This chain connects TRBV7-2 to TRBJ2-5, with 7 bases aligning to TRBD2. This CDR3 reads CASSGGGTQYF. In DNA form, the CDR3 reads TGTGCCAGCAGCGGGGGGGGGACCCAGTACTTC.